Listed here is a single T cell receptor beta chain. Its antigen is undetermined. This sample is drawn from a study of cytomegalovirus exposure and HLA in healthy donors. The CDR3 is made up of 15 amino acids. Germline V gene data show CDR1 as SGDLS and CDR2 as YYNGEE. The V gene end was trimmed by 3 bases and the J gene end by 3 bases; junction bases not matched to a gene: 5. At collection, donors were nominally healthy, but unrecorded immune exposures were probable. Study outcomes and limitations: A missense variant in DCLRE1C was later tied to TCR beta V- and J-gene trimming. Owing to their indistinguishability, certain V segments, notably TRBV6-2 and TRBV6-3, were excluded. Data from an earlier analysis indicated that most TCR beta V segments were productive either about 90% or about 30% of the time.

Amplification used 60 Vbeta primers and 13 Jbeta primers. Sequenced by immunoSEQ multiplex PCR; TCRdb stores in-frame clones only, minus some. The table includes 160,000 or so clones, approximately 82% detected once. Sequenced: PBMCs. The origin of this receptor is a male donor in good health and CMV-seronegative. The rearrangement joins TRBV9 to TRBJ2-3, with TRBD1 matching 9 bases. The CDR3 spells CASSDRDRATDTQYF. The CDR3 nucleotides are TGTGCCAGCAGCGACCGGGACAGGGCGACAGATACGCAGTATTTT.